This is a list of T cell receptor beta chains from one sample in a study of cytomegalovirus exposure and HLA in healthy donors. The method was immunoSEQ multiplex PCR; TCRdb's version includes in-frame clones alone and lacks a portion of them. The table includes about 170,000 clones, about 90% detected once. Source material: PBMCs. These TCRs come from a woman between 18 and 29 years old in good health and CMV-seropositive. Both conserved end residues are part of each CDR3. A D gene is named only where the DNA matches it firmly. A clone size is listed for some rows: how often the clone was seen (once, few, many), or a class if it is expanded.

clone size,V gene,J gene,D gene,CDR3 DNA,CDR3 protein
-,TRBV11-3,TRBJ2-5,TRBD2,TGTGCCAGCAGCGATAGCGGGAGATTCGAGACCCAGTACTTC,CASSDSGRFETQYF
-,TRBV2,TRBJ1-2,-,TGTGCCAGCATTAGAGGACAGCTCAACTATGGCTACACCTTC,CASIRGQLNYGYTF
-,TRBV5-5,TRBJ2-5,TRBD2,TGTGCCAGCAGCAAAACACAATATAGCGGGAGGGGAGAGACCCAGTACTTC,CASSKTQYSGRGETQYF
-,TRBV4-2,TRBJ2-3,-,TGTGCCAGCAGCCAAGAACTAGGTACGCAGTATTTT,CASSQELGTQYF
-,TRBV5-1,TRBJ2-1,-,TGCGCCAGCAGCTCCGCAGGGGACACCTCCTACAATGAGCAGTTCTTC,CASSSAGDTSYNEQFF
-,TRBV5-1,TRBJ2-5,-,TGCGCCAGCAGCTTGGATCGAGAGACCCAGTACTTC,CASSLDRETQYF
-,TRBV6-5,TRBJ2-7,-,TGTGCCAGCAGTTACTCGAACGCAGGCCTTACCTACGAGCAGTACTTC,CASSYSNAGLTYEQYF
-,TRBV12-5,TRBJ2-2,TRBD1,TGTGCTAGTGGTTTGGTACTGGGACAGGCCTCCACCGGGGAGCTGTTTTTT,CASGLVLGQASTGELFF
-,TRBV9,TRBJ2-3,TRBD2,TGTGCCAGCAGCGTAGTAGCCAGCGGGAGTGCAGATACGCAGTATTTT,CASSVVASGSADTQYF
-,TRBV6-5,TRBJ2-7,-,TGTGCCAGCAGTTACTCTCAGGGTGGATCCTACGAGCAGTACTTC,CASSYSQGGSYEQYF
-,TRBV7-9,TRBJ2-5,-,TGTGCCAGCAGCTTAGGTGGAGGGGTTGAGACCCAGTACTTC,CASSLGGGVETQYF
-,TRBV30,TRBJ2-3,TRBD2,TGTGCCTGCTACGGGACTAGCGGGAGGACGTGGACAGATACGCAGTATTTT,CACYGTSGRTWTDTQYF
-,TRBV27,TRBJ2-7,TRBD1,TGTGCCAGCAGTTACCCAGGGGGCCGCGGCGAGCAGTACTTC,CASSYPGGRGEQYF
-,TRBV11-3,TRBJ1-1,TRBD1,TGTGCCAGCAGCGTTGACAGGGACACTGAAGCTTTCTTT,CASSVDRDTEAFF
-,TRBV11-3,TRBJ2-7,TRBD2,TGTGCCAGCAGCGGATTGACTAGCGGGAGGGCCGAGACCCAGTGGTGGGAGCAGTACTTC,CASSGLTSGRAETQWWEQYF
once,TRBV5-8,TRBJ1-4,-,TGTGCCAGCGGGCCGACAGACATTAATGAAAAACTGTTTTTT,CASGPTDINEKLFF
-,TRBV18,TRBJ2-1,-,TGTGCCAGCTCACCGCAGTTTATGGACAATGAGCAGTTCTTC,CASSPQFMDNEQFF
-,TRBV5-6,TRBJ1-2,TRBD1,TGTGCCAGCAGCTTGGGAGACAGGGGGGGCTATGGCTACACCTTC,CASSLGDRGGYGYTF
-,TRBV5-4,TRBJ1-2,TRBD1,TGTGCCAGCAGCGGTACAGGGGAAGAAGAGGGTGGCTACACCTTC,CASSGTGEEEGGYTF
-,TRBV18,TRBJ2-7,TRBD2,TGTGCCAGCTCACCATCCCTAGCGGGAGGCTTCTACGAGCAGTACTTC,CASSPSLAGGFYEQYF
-,TRBV6-1,TRBJ2-7,-,TGTGCCAGCAGTACAATACAGGGAACCTACGAGCAGTACTTC,CASSTIQGTYEQYF
few,TRBV27,TRBJ1-2,-,TGTGCCAGCAGAGCAACAGGGTACAACTATGGCTACACCTTC,CASRATGYNYGYTF
-,TRBV7-8,TRBJ2-7,-,TGTGCCAGCAGCCCCCCAGTGGCTAAGCCGGGGGAGCAGTACTTC,CASSPPVAKPGEQYF
-,TRBV5-1,TRBJ2-3,-,TGCGCCAGCAGCTTGTCAGCGGGTAACACAGATACGCAGTATTTT,CASSLSAGNTDTQYF